These T cell receptor beta chains were read from a single sample in a study of T-cell memory formation after mild COVID-19. TCRdb recomputed calls from the 5' RACE reads with MiXCR, one row per CDR3 protein. Of some 290,000 distinct CDR3 sequences in the sample, roughly 16% were seen once. Specimen: PBMCs or a T cell subset sorted from them (not recorded which). The receptors derive from a man aged 18 to 30 who had mild COVID-19 (a few samples of this study predate the infection). Cell type and time point are not known. Both conserved end residues are part of each CDR3.

j_call: TRBJ1-1
v_call: TRBV4-3
cdr3_aa: CASSQVHTGDTEAFF

j_call: TRBJ1-2
v_call: TRBV19
cdr3_aa: CASSIVGRDYGYTF

j_call: TRBJ2-5
v_call: TRBV5-1
cdr3_aa: CASSTDWAYVETQYF

j_call: TRBJ2-1
v_call: TRBV5-1
cdr3_aa: CASNAPGAVGYNEQFF

j_call: TRBJ2-7
v_call: TRBV10-3
cdr3_aa: CAIRDINEQYF

j_call: TRBJ2-5
v_call: TRBV20-1
cdr3_aa: CSAGQWGGVETQYF

j_call: TRBJ2-5
v_call: TRBV4-3
cdr3_aa: CASSHAGLGKTQYF

j_call: TRBJ1-3
v_call: TRBV7-9
cdr3_aa: CASSPPQNTIYF

j_call: TRBJ1-1
v_call: TRBV11-3
cdr3_aa: CASSLNENTEAFF

j_call: TRBJ1-1
v_call: TRBV7-8
cdr3_aa: CASSLTGRAFF

j_call: TRBJ1-5
v_call: TRBV7-9
cdr3_aa: CASSFQGSNQPQHF

j_call: TRBJ2-1
v_call: TRBV6-2/TRBV6-3
cdr3_aa: CASSFVDNNEQFF

j_call: TRBJ2-7
v_call: TRBV6-5
cdr3_aa: CASSYSRTHPYEQYF

j_call: TRBJ1-2
v_call: TRBV15
cdr3_aa: CATSTISTGSYGYTF

j_call: TRBJ2-3
v_call: TRBV5-1
cdr3_aa: CASSRDYDTDTQYF

j_call: TRBJ2-3
v_call: TRBV6-5
cdr3_aa: CASSYSRVGGYDTQYF

j_call: TRBJ2-3
v_call: TRBV6-2/TRBV6-3
cdr3_aa: CASSYDWTSGTDTQYF

j_call: TRBJ2-2
v_call: TRBV4-1
cdr3_aa: CASSQGGDANTGELFF

j_call: TRBJ1-2
v_call: TRBV15
cdr3_aa: CATSTRPASGYTF

j_call: TRBJ2-7
v_call: TRBV3-1
cdr3_aa: CASSQAGRHRLYEQYF

j_call: TRBJ2-4
v_call: TRBV5-1
cdr3_aa: CASSQTRMRHIQYF

j_call: TRBJ2-1
v_call: TRBV11-2
cdr3_aa: CASSLGYGGAGIGHNEQFF

j_call: TRBJ2-1
v_call: TRBV5-1
cdr3_aa: CASSFPGQGDNEQFF

j_call: TRBJ2-3
v_call: TRBV15
cdr3_aa: CATSRDRVDTQYF

j_call: TRBJ1-1
v_call: TRBV7-2
cdr3_aa: CASSSGGLPNTEAFF